This TCR beta chain emerged from a study of vaccination effects on CD4 cells after COVID-19. Study results and caveats: Few convalescent patients, and no early post-infection timepoints, were available to the study. Late post-vaccination samples showed marked contraction of infection- and vaccine-induced clones.

Generated by immunoSEQ multiplex PCR, the TCRdb table keeps only in-frame clones and is missing some. The sample has tens of thousands of clones; about four fifths are singletons. Around day 10 of culture, CD4+ T cells were separated out. Trimming took 4 bases from V and 1 from J; bases not matched to a gene: 0. The germline V gene has CDR1 ENHRY and CDR2 SYGVKD. This CDR3 region has 14 residues. With regard to this clone: As yet, its antigen is unknown.

This TCR derives from a human donor who received a COVID-19 vaccine. The sequencing here drew on CD4+ T cells from PBMCs cultured without peptide, taken before COVID-19 vaccination. V gene TRBV10-3 combines with J gene TRBJ2-5, with 10 bases fitting TRBD2. The CDR3: CAISGTSGQETQYF. CDR3 bases: TGTGCCATCAGTGGGACTAGCGGCCAAGAGACCCAGTACTTC.